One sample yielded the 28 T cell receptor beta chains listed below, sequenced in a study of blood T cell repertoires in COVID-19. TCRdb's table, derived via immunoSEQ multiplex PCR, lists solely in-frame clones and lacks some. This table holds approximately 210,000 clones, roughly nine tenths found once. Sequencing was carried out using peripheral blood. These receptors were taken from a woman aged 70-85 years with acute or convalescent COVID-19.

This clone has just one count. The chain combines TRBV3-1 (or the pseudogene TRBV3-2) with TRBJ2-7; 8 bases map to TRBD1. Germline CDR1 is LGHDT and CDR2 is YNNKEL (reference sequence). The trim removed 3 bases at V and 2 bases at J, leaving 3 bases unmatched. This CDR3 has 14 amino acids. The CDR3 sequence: CASSHTGGPYEQYF. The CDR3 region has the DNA TGTGCCAGCAGCCATACAGGGGGGCCCTACGAGCAGTACTTC.

CDR3 DNA: TGTGCCAGCAGCCCTAGGACAGGGGGCTTCGGGGAGCTGTTTTTT. Protein sequence: CASSPRTGGFGELFF. The chain is built from TRBV7-8 and TRBJ2-2, with 11 bases that match TRBD1. Germline V CDR1 and CDR2: SGHVS, FQNEAQ. V gave up 5 bases and J gave up 7 bases; unmatched junction bases: 6. The length of the CDR3 is 15 residues.

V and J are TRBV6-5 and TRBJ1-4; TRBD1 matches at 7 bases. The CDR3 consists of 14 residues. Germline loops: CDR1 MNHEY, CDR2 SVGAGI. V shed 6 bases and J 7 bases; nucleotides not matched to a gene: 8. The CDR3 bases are TGTGCCAGCAGGAATGACAGGGTGGGTGAAAAACTGTTTTTT. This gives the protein CASRNDRVGEKLFF.

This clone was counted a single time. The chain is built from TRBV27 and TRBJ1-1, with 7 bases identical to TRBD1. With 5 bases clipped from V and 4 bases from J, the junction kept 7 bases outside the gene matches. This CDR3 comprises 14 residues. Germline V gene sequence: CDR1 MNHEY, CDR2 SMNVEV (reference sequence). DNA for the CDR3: TGTGCCAGCAGTCCCAGGGGGGCGAGCACTGAAGCTTTCTTT. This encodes CASSPRGASTEAFF.

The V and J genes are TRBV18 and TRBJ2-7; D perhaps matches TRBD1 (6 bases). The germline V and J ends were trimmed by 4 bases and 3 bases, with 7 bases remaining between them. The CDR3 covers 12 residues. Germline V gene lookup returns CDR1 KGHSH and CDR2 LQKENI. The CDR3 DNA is TGTGCCAGCTCACGGGACAACTACGAGCAGTACTTC. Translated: CASSRDNYEQYF. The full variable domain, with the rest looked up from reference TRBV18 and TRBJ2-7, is NAGVMQNPRHLVRRRGQEARLRCSPMKGHSHVYWYRQLPEEGLKFMVYLQKENIIDESGMPKERFSAEFPKEGPSILRIQQVVRGDSAAYFCASSRDNYEQYFGPGTRLTVT.

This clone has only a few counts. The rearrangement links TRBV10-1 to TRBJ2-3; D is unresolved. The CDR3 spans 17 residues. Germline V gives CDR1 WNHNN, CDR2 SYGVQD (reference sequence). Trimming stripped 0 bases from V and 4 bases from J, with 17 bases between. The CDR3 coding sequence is TGCGCCAGCAGTGAGTCTAGGATGACAACCTCGGCAGATACGCAGTATTTT. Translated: CASSESRMTTSADTQYF.

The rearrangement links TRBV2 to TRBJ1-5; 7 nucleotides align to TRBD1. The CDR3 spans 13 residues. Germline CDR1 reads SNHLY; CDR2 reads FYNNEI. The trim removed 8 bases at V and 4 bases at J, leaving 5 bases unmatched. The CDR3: CASHRDRNQPQHF. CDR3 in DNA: TGTGCCAGCCACCGGGACAGAAATCAGCCCCAGCATTTT.

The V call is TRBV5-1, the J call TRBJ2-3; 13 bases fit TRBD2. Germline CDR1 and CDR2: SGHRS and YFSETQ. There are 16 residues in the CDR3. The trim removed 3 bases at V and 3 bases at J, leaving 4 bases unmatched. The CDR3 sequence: CASSSMGLAGTDTQYF. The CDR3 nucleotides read TGCGCCAGCAGCTCGATGGGACTAGCGGGGACAGATACGCAGTATTTT.

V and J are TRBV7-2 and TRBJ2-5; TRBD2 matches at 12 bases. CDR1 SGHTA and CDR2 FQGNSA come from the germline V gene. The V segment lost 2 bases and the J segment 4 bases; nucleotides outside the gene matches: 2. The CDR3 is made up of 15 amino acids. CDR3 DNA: TGTGCCAGCAGCTTAAGACTAGCGGGGGTAGAGACCCAGTACTTC. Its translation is CASSLRLAGVETQYF.

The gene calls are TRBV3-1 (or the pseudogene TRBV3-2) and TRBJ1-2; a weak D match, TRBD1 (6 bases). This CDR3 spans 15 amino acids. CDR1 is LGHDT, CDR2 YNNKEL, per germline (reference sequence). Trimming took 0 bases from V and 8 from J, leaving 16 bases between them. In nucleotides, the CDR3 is TGTGCCAGCAGCCAAGAATCACAGGGACGAGGAGGCTACACCTTC. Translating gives CASSQESQGRGGYTF.

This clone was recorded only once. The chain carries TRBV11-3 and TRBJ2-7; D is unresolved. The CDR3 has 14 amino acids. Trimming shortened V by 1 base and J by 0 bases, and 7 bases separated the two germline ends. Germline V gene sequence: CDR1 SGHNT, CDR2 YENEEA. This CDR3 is CASSLGRNSYEQYF. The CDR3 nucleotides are TGTGCCAGCAGCTTAGGCAGGAACTCCTACGAGCAGTACTTC.

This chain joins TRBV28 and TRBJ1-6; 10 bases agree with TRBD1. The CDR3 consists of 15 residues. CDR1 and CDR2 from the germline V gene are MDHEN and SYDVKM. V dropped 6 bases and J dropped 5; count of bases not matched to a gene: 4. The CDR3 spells CASRPGQGHNSPLHF. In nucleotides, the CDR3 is TGTGCCAGCAGACCGGGACAGGGGCATAATTCACCCCTCCACTTT.

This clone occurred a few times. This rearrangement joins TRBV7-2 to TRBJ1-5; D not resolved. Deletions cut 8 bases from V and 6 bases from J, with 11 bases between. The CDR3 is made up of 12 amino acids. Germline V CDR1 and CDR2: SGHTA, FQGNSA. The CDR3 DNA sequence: TGTGCCAGCGCAGGAATGGGTCAGCCCCAGCATTTT. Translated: CASAGMGQPQHF. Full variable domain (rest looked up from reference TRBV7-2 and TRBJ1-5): GAGVSQSPSNKVTEKGKDVELRCDPISGHTALYWYRQSLGQGLEFLIYFQGNSAPDKSGLPSDRFSAERTGGSVSTLTIQRTQQEDSAVYLCASAGMGQPQHFGDGTRLSIL.

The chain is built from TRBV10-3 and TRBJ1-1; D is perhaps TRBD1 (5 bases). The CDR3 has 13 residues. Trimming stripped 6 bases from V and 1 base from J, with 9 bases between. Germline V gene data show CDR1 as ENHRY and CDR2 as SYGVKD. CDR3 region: CAISATENTEAFF. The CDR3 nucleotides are TGTGCCATCAGCGCGACAGAGAACACTGAAGCTTTCTTT.

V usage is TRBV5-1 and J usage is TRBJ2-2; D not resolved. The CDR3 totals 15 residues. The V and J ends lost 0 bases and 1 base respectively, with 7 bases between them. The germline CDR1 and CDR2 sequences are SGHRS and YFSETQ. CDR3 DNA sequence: TGCGCCAGCAGCTTGGGGCTGTGGAACACCGGGGAGCTGTTTTTT. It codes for CASSLGLWNTGELFF.

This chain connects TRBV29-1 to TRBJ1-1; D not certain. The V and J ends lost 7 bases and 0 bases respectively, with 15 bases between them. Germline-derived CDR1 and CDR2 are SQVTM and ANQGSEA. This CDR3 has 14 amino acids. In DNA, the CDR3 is TGCAGCGCGGAAGCGAATACGGTGAACACTGAAGCTTTCTTT. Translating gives CSAEANTVNTEAFF.

The DNA for the CDR3 is TGTGCCAGTAGCACCCTCGGGGGGGGGCTTGGGGCCAACGTCCTGACTTTC. This sequence encodes CASSTLGGGLGANVLTF. V gene TRBV19 combines with J gene TRBJ2-6; TRBD2 matches 8 bases. The ends lost 6 bases at V and 3 bases at J; junction bases unmatched: 10. The CDR3 loop spans 17 amino acids. CDR1 LNHDA and CDR2 SQIVND come from the germline V gene (reference sequence).

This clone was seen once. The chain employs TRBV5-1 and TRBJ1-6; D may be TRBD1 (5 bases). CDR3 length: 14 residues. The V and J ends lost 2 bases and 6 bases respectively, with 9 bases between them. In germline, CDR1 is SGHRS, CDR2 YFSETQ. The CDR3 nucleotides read TGCGCCAGCAGCTTACGAGACAGTAATTCACCCCTCCACTTT. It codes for CASSLRDSNSPLHF.

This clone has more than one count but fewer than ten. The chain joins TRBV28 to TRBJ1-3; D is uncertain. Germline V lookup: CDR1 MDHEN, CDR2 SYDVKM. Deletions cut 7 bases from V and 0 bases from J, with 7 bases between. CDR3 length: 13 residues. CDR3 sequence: CASTWSSGNTIYF. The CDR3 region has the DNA TGTGCCAGCACTTGGAGCTCTGGAAACACCATATATTTT.

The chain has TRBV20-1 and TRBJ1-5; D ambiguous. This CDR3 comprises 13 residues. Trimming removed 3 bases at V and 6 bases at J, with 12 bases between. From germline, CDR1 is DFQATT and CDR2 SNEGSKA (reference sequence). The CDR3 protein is CSASRDNLQPQHF. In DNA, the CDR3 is TGCAGTGCTAGTCGTGACAATCTTCAGCCCCAGCATTTT.

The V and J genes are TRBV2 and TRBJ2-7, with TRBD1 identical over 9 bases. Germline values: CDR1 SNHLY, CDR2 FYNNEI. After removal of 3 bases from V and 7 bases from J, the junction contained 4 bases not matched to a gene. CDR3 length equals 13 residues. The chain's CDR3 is CASSEDRGGEQYF. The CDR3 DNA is TGTGCCAGCAGTGAGGACAGGGGCGGAGAGCAGTACTTC.

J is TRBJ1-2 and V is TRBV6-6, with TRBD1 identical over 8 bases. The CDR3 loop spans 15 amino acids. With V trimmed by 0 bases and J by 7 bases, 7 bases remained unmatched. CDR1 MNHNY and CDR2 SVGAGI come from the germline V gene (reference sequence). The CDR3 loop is CASSYSTGAIGGYTF. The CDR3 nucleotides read TGTGCCAGCAGTTACTCGACAGGGGCTATCGGTGGCTACACCTTC.

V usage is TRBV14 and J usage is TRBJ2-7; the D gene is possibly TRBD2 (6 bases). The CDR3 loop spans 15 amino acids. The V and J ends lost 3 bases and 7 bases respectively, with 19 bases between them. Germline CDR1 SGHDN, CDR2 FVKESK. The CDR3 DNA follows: TGTGCCAGCAGCCAGAGTCCCCCGGGAGTTGTTGAGCAGTACTTC. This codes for CASSQSPPGVVEQYF. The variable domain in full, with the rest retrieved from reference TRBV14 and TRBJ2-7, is EAGVTQFPSHSVIEKGQTVTLRCDPISGHDNLYWYRRVMGKEIKFLLHFVKESKQDESGMPNNRFLAERTGGTYSTLKVQPAELEDSGVYFCASSQSPPGVVEQYFGPGTRLTVT.

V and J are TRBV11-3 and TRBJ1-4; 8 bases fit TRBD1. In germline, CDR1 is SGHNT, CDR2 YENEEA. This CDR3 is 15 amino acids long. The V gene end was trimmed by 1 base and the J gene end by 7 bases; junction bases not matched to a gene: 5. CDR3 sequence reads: CASSLGRGRGEKLFF. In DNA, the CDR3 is TGTGCCAGCAGCTTAGGCAGGGGGCGAGGTGAAAAACTGTTTTTT. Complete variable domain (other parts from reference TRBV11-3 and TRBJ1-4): EAGVVQSPRYKIIEKKQPVAFWCNPISGHNTLYWYLQNLGQGPELLIRYENEEAVDDSQLPKDRFSAERLKGVDSTLKIQPAELGDSAVYLCASSLGRGRGEKLFFGSGTQLSVL.

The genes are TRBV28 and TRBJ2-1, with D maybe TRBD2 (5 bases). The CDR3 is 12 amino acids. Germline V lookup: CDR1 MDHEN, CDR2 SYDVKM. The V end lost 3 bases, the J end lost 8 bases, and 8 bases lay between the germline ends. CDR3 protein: CASSFGVHEQFF. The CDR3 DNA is TGTGCCAGCAGTTTCGGGGTACATGAGCAGTTCTTC.

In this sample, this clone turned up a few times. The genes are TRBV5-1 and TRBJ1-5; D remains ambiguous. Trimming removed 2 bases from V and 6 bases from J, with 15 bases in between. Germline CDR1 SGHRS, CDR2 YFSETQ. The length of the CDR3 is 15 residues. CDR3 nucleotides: TGCGCCAGCAGCTTAACTGGGGAGGGAGGTCAGCCCCAGCATTTT. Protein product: CASSLTGEGGQPQHF.

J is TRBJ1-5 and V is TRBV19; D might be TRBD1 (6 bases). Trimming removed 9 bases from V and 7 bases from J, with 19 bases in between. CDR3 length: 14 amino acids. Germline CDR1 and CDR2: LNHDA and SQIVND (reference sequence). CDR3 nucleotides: TGTGCCAGCCCGGACAGCACTCTGGGACAGCCCCAGCATTTT. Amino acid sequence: CASPDSTLGQPQHF.

CDR3 DNA: TGCAGTGCTAGTGAGGCGGGGGGAGGCTACACCTTC. Translating gives CSASEAGGGYTF. This chain connects TRBV20-1 to TRBJ1-2, with D perhaps matching TRBD1 (5 bases). This CDR3 contains 12 residues. The germline V gene encodes CDR1 DFQATT and CDR2 SNEGSKA (reference sequence). Trimming cost V 3 bases and J 8 bases, with 13 bases left between them.